This T cell receptor beta chain emerged from a study of cytomegalovirus exposure and HLA in healthy donors. Whole-study findings and limits: Another analysis was done later, and it associated roughly 15,000 TCR beta sequences with HLA alleles at 0.05 false discovery rate. Associated with cytomegalovirus, according to the listing, were fewer than 200 TCR beta chains.

The length of the CDR3 is 14 residues. CDR1 and CDR2 from the germline V gene are SGHTA and FQGNSA. V was clipped by 3 bases and J by 6 bases; unmatched bases: 7. Many counts were recorded for this clone. What it recognizes is unknown. Primers: 60 Vbeta forward and 13 Jbeta reverse. Using immunoSEQ multiplex PCR, the repertoire was profiled, and TCRdb retains in-frame clones only, with some absent. The sample includes roughly 100,000 clones, about 9.5% of them seen just once. Specimen: PBMCs. This sequence was found in a middle-aged man in good health and CMV-seropositive. The chain is built from TRBV7-2 and TRBJ1-2; TRBD1 matches at 7 bases. CDR3 loop: CASSLATGRNGYTF. In DNA form, the CDR3 reads TGTGCCAGCAGCTTGGCGACAGGGAGAAATGGCTACACCTTC.